Each of the 17 T cell receptor beta chains below was sequenced from the same sample in a study of PD-L1 blockade in urothelial cancer. The method was immunoSEQ multiplex PCR; TCRdb's version includes in-frame clones alone and lacks a portion of them. Among approximately 110,000 clones listed, approximately 86% were seen once. Specimen: PBMCs, collected around atezolizumab (anti-PD-L1) treatment. The origin of the receptors is a man in his forties or fifties with urothelial cancer.

This clone has just one count. This chain uses TRBV28 with TRBJ1-2; D gene uncertain. Per germline, CDR1 MDHEN and CDR2 SYDVKM. CDR3 size: 15 residues. V lost 4 bases, J lost 7 bases, and 19 bases lay in between. The CDR3 DNA sequence: TGTGCCAGCAGTTCGATACCTAGTGCGAGTCGTGGCTACACCTTC. Its protein product is CASSSIPSASRGYTF.

The chain carries TRBV5-1 and TRBJ1-1; TRBD1 agrees at 11 bases. J was trimmed by 9 bases and V by 3 bases; bases with no gene match: 10. CDR1 is SGHRS and CDR2 is YFSETQ in the germline V gene. CDR3 length: 15 amino acids. CDR3 DNA sequence: TGCGCCAGCAGCTCCCTTCCGGGACAGGGGGGGAAAGCTTTCTTT. As protein: CASSSLPGQGGKAFF.

This clone was seen just once. The chain links TRBV6-5 to TRBJ2-7; D remains ambiguous. This CDR3 contains 15 residues. Germline-derived CDR1 and CDR2 are MNHEY and SVGAGI. Trimming removed 2 bases at V and 0 bases at J, with 11 bases between. In DNA, the CDR3 is TGTGCCAGCAGTTACGGCGACAAGTACTCCTACGAGCAGTACTTC. Translating it yields CASSYGDKYSYEQYF.

J is TRBJ2-1 and V is TRBV2; 8 bases fit TRBD1. The CDR3 runs to 9 residues. Per germline, CDR1 SNHLY and CDR2 FYNNEI. With V trimmed by 9 bases and J by 13 bases, 2 bases remained unmatched. CDR3 nucleotide sequence: TGTGCCAGTGGACAGGGACAGTTCTTC. Its protein is CASGQGQFF.

The rearrangement links TRBV23-1 to TRBJ2-7; D is unclear. TRBV23-1 counts as an open reading frame of uncertain function. V lost 1 base, J lost 3 bases, and 7 bases lay in between. CDR3 length equals 13 residues. CDR3 sequence reads: CASSQCLGYEQYF. In DNA, the CDR3 is TGCGCCAGCAGTCAATGTCTCGGCTACGAGCAGTACTTC.

The gene calls are TRBV18 and TRBJ2-1, with 8 bases fitting TRBD1. Germline V gives CDR1 KGHSH, CDR2 LQKENI. The junction had 8 bases not matched to a gene; V was cut back by 9 bases and J by 1 base. The CDR3 consists of 15 residues. CDR3 region: CASTTWTGSYNEQFF. CDR3 in DNA: TGTGCCAGTACTACATGGACAGGGTCCTACAATGAGCAGTTCTTC.

This clone was detected only a few times. The gene calls are TRBV7-9 and TRBJ2-1; D may be TRBD2 (6 bases). This CDR3 is 15 amino acids long. V lost 2 bases to trimming and J lost 6 bases, with 14 bases between them. From germline, CDR1 is SEHNR and CDR2 FQNEAQ (reference sequence). The CDR3 sequence: CASSLQTGAPNEQFF. DNA of the CDR3: TGTGCCAGCAGCTTACAAACGGGAGCGCCCAATGAGCAGTTCTTC.

The V gene is TRBV21-1, the J gene TRBJ2-1; TRBD1 is the table's D call, not checked against the DNA. TRBV21-1 is designated a pseudogene. The CDR3 is 15 residues long. The CDR3 DNA is TGTGCCAGCACCCCCGGGACACTTACCTACAATGAGCAGTTCTTC. It yields the protein CASTPGTLTYNEQFF.

The chain is built from TRBV19 and TRBJ2-2, with 8 bases lining up with TRBD1. Germline loops: CDR1 LNHDA, CDR2 SQIVND (reference sequence). The CDR3 extends over 17 amino acids. The V and J ends lost 9 bases and 5 bases, in that order; junction bases with no gene match: 17. CDR3 region: CASLKRTGRSGTGELFF. CDR3 bases: TGTGCCAGCCTCAAAAGGACAGGGAGATCGGGAACCGGGGAGCTGTTTTTT. Looking up the rest from reference TRBV19 and TRBJ2-2 gives the full variable domain: DGGITQSPKYLFRKEGQNVTLSCEQNLNHDAMYWYRQDPGQGLRLIYYSQIVNDFQKGDIAEGYSVSREKKESFPLTVTSAQKNPTAFYLCASLKRTGRSGTGELFFGEGSRLTVL.

The chain recombines TRBV19 with TRBJ2-7, with 9 bases aligning to TRBD1. The germline gives CDR1 LNHDA, CDR2 SQIVND (reference sequence). This CDR3 has 10 residues. The CDR3 nucleotides read TGTAGGACAGGGGATTACGAGCAGTACTTC. It specifies CRTGDYEQYF.

This rearrangement joins TRBV5-1 to TRBJ1-2, with 7 bases matching TRBD1. CDR3 length equals 12 residues. The trim removed 4 bases at V and 7 bases at J, leaving 4 bases unmatched. The germline V gene has CDR1 SGHRS and CDR2 YFSETQ. DNA of the CDR3: TGCGCCAGCAGCCTAGGGACAGTTGGCTACACCTTC. This codes for CASSLGTVGYTF.

The chain carries TRBV5-5 and TRBJ2-7; 11 bases fit TRBD2. In germline, CDR1 is SGHKS, CDR2 YYEKEE (reference sequence). V shed 4 bases, J shed 4 bases, and the junction held 10 bases outside the gene matches. CDR3 size: 16 residues. This CDR3 is CASSPTGTSGKYEQYF. The CDR3 region has the DNA TGTGCCAGCAGCCCTACCGGGACTAGCGGAAAATACGAGCAGTACTTC.

The chain is built from TRBV14 and TRBJ1-6, with a possible D match to TRBD1 (5 bases). Germline V gene data show CDR1 as SGHDN and CDR2 as FVKESK. The CDR3 totals 13 residues. Trimming removed 1 base from V and 11 bases from J, with 9 bases in between. The CDR3 sequence: CASSQVAGTPLHF. CDR3 DNA sequence: TGTGCCAGCAGCCAAGTCGCAGGGACACCCCTCCACTTT.

The gene calls are TRBV20-1 and TRBJ1-1; no clear D gene. V lost 6 bases and J 4 bases, leaving 9 bases between the germline ends. Germline CDR1 is DFQATT and CDR2 is SNEGSKA (reference sequence). This CDR3 is 11 amino acids long. DNA for the CDR3: TGCAGTGCCCCCGGGAGCACTGAAGCTTTCTTT. This codes for CSAPGSTEAFF.

The rearrangement uses TRBV7-9 and TRBJ1-3, with D uncertain. The CDR3 sequence is 17 residues long. Germline V gene lookup returns CDR1 SEHNR and CDR2 FQNEAQ (reference sequence). Trimming removed 0 bases at V and 0 bases at J, with 12 bases between. The CDR3 spells CASSLAGNGSSGNTIYF. CDR3 sequence (DNA): TGTGCCAGCAGCTTAGCGGGGAACGGGAGCTCTGGAAACACCATATATTTT.

This sequence joins TRBV6-1 and TRBJ1-2, with TRBD1 matching over 8 bases. Unmatched junction bases numbered 4, after V lost 4 bases and J lost 6 bases. CDR1 and CDR2 (germline): MNHNS, SASEGT. The CDR3 consists of 13 residues. CDR3 nucleotides: TGTGCCAGCAGTGTCCAGGGGGCGGATGGCTACACCTTC. Residues: CASSVQGADGYTF.

The chain has TRBV6-5 and TRBJ1-1; D ambiguous. Trimming cost V 4 bases and J 4 bases, with 10 bases left between them. The germline gives CDR1 MNHEY, CDR2 SVGAGI. CDR3 length: 13 residues. This CDR3 reads CASSLLEGTEAFF. CDR3 nucleotides: TGTGCCAGCAGTTTGCTTGAGGGCACTGAAGCTTTCTTT.